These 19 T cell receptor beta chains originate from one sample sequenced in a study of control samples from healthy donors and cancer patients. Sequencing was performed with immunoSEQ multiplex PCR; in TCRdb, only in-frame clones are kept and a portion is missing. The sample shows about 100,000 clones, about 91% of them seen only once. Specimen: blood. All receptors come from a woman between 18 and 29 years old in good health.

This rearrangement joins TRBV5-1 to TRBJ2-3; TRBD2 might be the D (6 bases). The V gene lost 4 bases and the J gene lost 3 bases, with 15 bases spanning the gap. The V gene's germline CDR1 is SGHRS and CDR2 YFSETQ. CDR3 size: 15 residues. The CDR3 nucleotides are TGCGCCAGCAGCCAAATCTCCGGGACTACAGATACGCAGTATTTT. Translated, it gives CASSQISGTTDTQYF.

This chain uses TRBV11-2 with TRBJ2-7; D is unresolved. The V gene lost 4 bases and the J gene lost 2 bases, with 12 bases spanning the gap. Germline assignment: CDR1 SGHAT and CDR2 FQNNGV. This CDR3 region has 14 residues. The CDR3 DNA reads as TGTGCCAGCAGCTCCCCCCGCGGCCCCTACGAGCAGTACTTC. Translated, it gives CASSSPRGPYEQYF.

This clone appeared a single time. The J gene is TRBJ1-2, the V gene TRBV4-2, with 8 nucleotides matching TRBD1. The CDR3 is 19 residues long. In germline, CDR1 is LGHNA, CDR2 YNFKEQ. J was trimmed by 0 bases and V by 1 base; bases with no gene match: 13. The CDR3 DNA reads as TGTGCCAGCAGCCAAGCCCGCGGGGGGACAGGCCTCACTAACTATGGCTACACCTTC. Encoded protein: CASSQARGGTGLTNYGYTF.

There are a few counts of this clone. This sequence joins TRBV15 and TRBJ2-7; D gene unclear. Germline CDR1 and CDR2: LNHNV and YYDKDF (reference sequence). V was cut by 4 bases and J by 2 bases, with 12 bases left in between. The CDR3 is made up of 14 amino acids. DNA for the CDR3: TGTGCCACCAGCACCCTAACTGGGACCTACGAGCAGTACTTC. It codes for CATSTLTGTYEQYF.

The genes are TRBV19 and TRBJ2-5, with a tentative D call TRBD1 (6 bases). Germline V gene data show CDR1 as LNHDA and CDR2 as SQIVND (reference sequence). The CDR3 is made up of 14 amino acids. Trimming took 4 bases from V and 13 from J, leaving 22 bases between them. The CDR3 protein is CASSTQTGLEARYF. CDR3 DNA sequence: TGTGCCAGTAGTACGCAGACAGGTCTTGAGGCCCGGTACTTC.

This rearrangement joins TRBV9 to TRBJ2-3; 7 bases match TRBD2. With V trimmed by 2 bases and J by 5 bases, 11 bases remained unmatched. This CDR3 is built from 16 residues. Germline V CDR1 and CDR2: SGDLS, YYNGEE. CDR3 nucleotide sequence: TGTGCCAGCAGCGTCCCCTGGGGGAGGGCCATAGATACGCAGTATTTT. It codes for CASSVPWGRAIDTQYF.

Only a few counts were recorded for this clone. The CDR3 here is CASSQNSGSGNTIYF. The DNA of the CDR3 is TGTGCCAGCAGCCAGAACTCAGGGTCTGGAAACACCATATATTTT. The chain couples TRBV3-1 (or the pseudogene TRBV3-2) to TRBJ1-3; D is perhaps TRBD1 (5 bases). CDR1 is LGHDT and CDR2 is YNNKEL in the germline V gene (reference sequence). Trimming removed 3 bases at V and 1 base at J, with 10 bases between. The CDR3 spans 15 residues.

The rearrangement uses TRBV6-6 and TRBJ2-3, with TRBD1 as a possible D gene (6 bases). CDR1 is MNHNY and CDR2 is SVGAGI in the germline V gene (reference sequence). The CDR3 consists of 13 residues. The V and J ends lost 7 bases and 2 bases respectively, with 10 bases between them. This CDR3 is CASTRQDTDTQYF. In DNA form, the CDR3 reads TGTGCCAGCACGAGACAGGACACAGATACGCAGTATTTT.

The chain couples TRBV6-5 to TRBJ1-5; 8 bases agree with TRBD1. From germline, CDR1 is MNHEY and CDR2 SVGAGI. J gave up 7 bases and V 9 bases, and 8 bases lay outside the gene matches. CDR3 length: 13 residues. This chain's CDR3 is CASYGQGGQPQHF. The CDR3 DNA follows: TGTGCCAGTTATGGACAGGGAGGGCAGCCCCAGCATTTT.

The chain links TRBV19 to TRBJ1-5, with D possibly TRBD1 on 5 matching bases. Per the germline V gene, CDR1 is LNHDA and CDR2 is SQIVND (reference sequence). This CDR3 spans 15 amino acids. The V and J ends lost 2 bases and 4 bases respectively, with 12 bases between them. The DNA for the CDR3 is TGTGCCAGTAGTATACCTGGGACTCGGAATCAGCCCCAGCATTTT. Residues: CASSIPGTRNQPQHF.

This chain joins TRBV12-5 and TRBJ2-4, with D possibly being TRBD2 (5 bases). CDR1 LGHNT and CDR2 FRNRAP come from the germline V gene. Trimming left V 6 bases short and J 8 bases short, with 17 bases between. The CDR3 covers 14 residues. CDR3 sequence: CASGAFHQRDIQYF. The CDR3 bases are TGTGCTAGTGGAGCGTTTCACCAGAGGGACATTCAGTACTTC. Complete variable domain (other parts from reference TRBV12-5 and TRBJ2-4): DARVTQTPRHKVTEMGQEVTMRCQPILGHNTVFWYRQTMMQGLELLAYFRNRAPLDDSGMPKDRFSAEMPDATLATLKIQPSEPRDSAVYFCASGAFHQRDIQYFGAGTRLSVL.

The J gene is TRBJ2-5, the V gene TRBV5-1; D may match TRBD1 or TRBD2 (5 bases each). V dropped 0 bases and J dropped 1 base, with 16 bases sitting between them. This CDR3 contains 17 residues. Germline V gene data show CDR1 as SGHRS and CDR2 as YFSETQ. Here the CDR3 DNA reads TGCGCCAGCAGCTTGGAAGGGCATCGTGGGGGCCAAGAGACCCAGTACTTC. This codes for CASSLEGHRGGQETQYF.

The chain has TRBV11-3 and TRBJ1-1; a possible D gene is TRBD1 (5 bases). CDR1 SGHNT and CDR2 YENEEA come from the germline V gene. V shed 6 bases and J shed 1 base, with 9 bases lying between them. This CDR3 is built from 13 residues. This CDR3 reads CASSRTGNTEAFF. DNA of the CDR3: TGTGCCAGCAGTCGAACAGGGAACACTGAAGCTTTCTTT.

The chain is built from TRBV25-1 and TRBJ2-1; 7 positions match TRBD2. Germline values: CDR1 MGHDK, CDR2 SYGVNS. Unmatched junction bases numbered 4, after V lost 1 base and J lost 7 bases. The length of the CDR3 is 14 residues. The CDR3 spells CASSEWGAGNEQFF. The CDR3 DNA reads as TGTGCCAGCAGTGAATGGGGAGCGGGGAATGAGCAGTTCTTC.

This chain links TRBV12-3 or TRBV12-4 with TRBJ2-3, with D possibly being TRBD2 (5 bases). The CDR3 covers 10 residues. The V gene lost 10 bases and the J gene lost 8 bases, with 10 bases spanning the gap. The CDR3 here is CATGRGTQYF. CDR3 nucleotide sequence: TGTGCCACCGGCCGGGGTACGCAGTATTTT.

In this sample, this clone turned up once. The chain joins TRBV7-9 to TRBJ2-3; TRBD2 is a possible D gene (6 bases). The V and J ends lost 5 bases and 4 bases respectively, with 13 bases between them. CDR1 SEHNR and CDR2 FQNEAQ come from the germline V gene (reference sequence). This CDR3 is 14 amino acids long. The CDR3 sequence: CASSPMWDSDTQYF. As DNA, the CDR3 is TGTGCCAGCAGCCCAATGTGGGACTCAGATACGCAGTATTTT.

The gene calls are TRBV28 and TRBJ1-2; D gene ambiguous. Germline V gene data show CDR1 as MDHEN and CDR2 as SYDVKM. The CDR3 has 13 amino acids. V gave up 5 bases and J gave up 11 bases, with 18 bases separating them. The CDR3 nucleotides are TGTGCCAGCAGTGCCCCGGGCCGACCTCCTTACACCTTC. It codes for CASSAPGRPPYTF.

In DNA, the CDR3 is TGCGCCAGCAGCCGAGGACCTGGAGGGTATGGCTACACCTTC. Protein: CASSRGPGGYGYTF. J is TRBJ1-2 and V is TRBV4-1; D is ambiguous. The V gene's germline CDR1 is MGHRA and CDR2 YSYEKL. Trimming cost V 4 bases and J 5 bases, with 14 bases left between them. The length of the CDR3 is 14 residues.

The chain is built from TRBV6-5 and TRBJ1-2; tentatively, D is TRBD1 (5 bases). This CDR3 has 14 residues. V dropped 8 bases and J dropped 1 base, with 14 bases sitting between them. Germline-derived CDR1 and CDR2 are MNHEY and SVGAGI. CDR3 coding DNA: TGTGCCAGCGGACCACGTAGGGGTAACTATGGCTACACCTTC. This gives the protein CASGPRRGNYGYTF.